The rows below give T cell receptor beta chains drawn from one sample of a study of T cell responses to AZD1222 COVID-19 vaccine. This table comes from immunoSEQ multiplex PCR, and its TCRdb copy is limited to in-frame clones, with some not included. This sample yields about 97,000 clones, of which approximately 90% are seen a single time; around 5% belongs to the top ten. This material consisted of peripheral blood, taken on day 0 of AZD1222 vaccination. Receptors were obtained from an adult in good health. Each CDR3 is given with its conserved first and last residue. D genes are given only for firm matches. Not every row has a clone size; where given, it reads once, few, many or a size class.

j_gene: TRBJ2-1; d_gene: TRBD1; abundance: -; v_gene: TRBV6-5; CDR3aa: CATDRDSKNNEQFF; CDR3nt: TGTGCCACCGACCGGGACAGTAAAAACAATGAGCAGTTCTTC
j_gene: TRBJ2-1; d_gene: -; abundance: -; v_gene: TRBV6-2/TRBV6-3; CDR3aa: CASSYGRAVSSYNEQFF; CDR3nt: TGTGCCAGCAGTTACGGGAGAGCGGTCAGCTCCTACAATGAGCAGTTCTTC
j_gene: TRBJ1-1; d_gene: -; abundance: -; v_gene: TRBV6-4; CDR3aa: CASSELMNTEAFF; CDR3nt: TGTGCCAGCAGTGAACTGATGAACACTGAAGCTTTCTTT
j_gene: TRBJ2-1; d_gene: TRBD1; abundance: medium-sized; v_gene: TRBV27; CDR3aa: CASSVQGANNEQFF; CDR3nt: TGTGCCAGCAGTGTCCAGGGGGCGAACAATGAGCAGTTCTTC
j_gene: TRBJ1-2; d_gene: -; abundance: -; v_gene: TRBV6-1; CDR3aa: CASSESGWANYGYTF; CDR3nt: TGTGCCAGCAGTGAATCGGGGTGGGCTAACTATGGCTACACCTTC
j_gene: TRBJ2-6; d_gene: -; abundance: -; v_gene: TRBV27; CDR3aa: CASSSRESGANVLTF; CDR3nt: TGTGCCAGCAGTTCCAGGGAATCTGGGGCCAACGTCCTGACTTTC
j_gene: TRBJ1-2; d_gene: -; abundance: few; v_gene: TRBV4-2; CDR3aa: CASSQAPFYGYTF; CDR3nt: TGTGCCAGCAGCCAAGCACCGTTCTATGGCTACACCTTC
j_gene: TRBJ1-2; d_gene: -; abundance: few; v_gene: TRBV9; CDR3aa: CASSGSTTGNYGYTF; CDR3nt: TGTGCCAGCAGCGGATCGACAACAGGGAACTATGGCTACACCTTC
j_gene: TRBJ2-3; d_gene: TRBD2; abundance: once; v_gene: TRBV10-3; CDR3aa: CAIKEGGAGTDTQYF; CDR3nt: TGTGCCATCAAGGAGGGAGGGGCAGGCACAGATACGCAGTATTTT
j_gene: TRBJ2-7; d_gene: -; abundance: -; v_gene: TRBV11-2; CDR3aa: CASSHGTGGLYSYEQYF; CDR3nt: TGTGCCAGCAGTCATGGCACTGGCGGACTATACTCCTACGAGCAGTACTTC
j_gene: TRBJ2-7; d_gene: TRBD2; abundance: -; v_gene: TRBV9; CDR3aa: CASSVGLRGTSVYEQYF; CDR3nt: TGTGCCAGCAGCGTAGGACTAAGGGGAACTAGCGTTTACGAGCAGTACTTC
j_gene: TRBJ1-2; d_gene: TRBD1; abundance: -; v_gene: TRBV5-6; CDR3aa: CASSRPRTGDSYTF; CDR3nt: TGTGCCAGCAGCCGCCCGAGGACAGGGGATAGCTACACCTTC
j_gene: TRBJ1-5; d_gene: -; abundance: -; v_gene: TRBV2; CDR3aa: CASSEGAKHQPQHF; CDR3nt: TGTGCCAGCAGTGAAGGGGCGAAGCACCAGCCCCAGCATTTT
j_gene: TRBJ1-6; d_gene: -; abundance: -; v_gene: TRBV30; CDR3aa: CAWSVAFPDSGSPLHF; CDR3nt: TGTGCCTGGAGTGTAGCTTTTCCGGACTCGGGATCACCCCTCCACTTT
j_gene: TRBJ1-5; d_gene: -; abundance: -; v_gene: TRBV27; CDR3aa: CASRGAGSNQPQHF; CDR3nt: TGTGCCAGCAGGGGGGCGGGAAGCAATCAGCCCCAGCATTTT
j_gene: TRBJ1-3; d_gene: -; abundance: once; v_gene: TRBV11-2; CDR3aa: CASSQSARNTIYF; CDR3nt: TGTGCCAGCAGCCAATCCGCAAGGAACACCATATATTTT
j_gene: TRBJ2-3; d_gene: -; abundance: once; v_gene: TRBV7-6; CDR3aa: CASSLADGSTDTQYF; CDR3nt: TGTGCCAGCAGCTTAGCGGACGGGAGCACAGATACGCAGTATTTT
j_gene: TRBJ2-3; d_gene: TRBD2; abundance: -; v_gene: TRBV3-1/TRBV3-2; CDR3aa: CASSQPTSGRPSTDTQYF; CDR3nt: TGTGCCAGCAGCCAACCGACTAGCGGGAGACCTAGCACAGATACGCAGTATTTT
j_gene: TRBJ1-4; d_gene: -; abundance: -; v_gene: TRBV10-3; CDR3aa: CAISEEPREKLFF; CDR3nt: TGTGCCATCAGTGAGGAACCCAGGGAAAAACTGTTTTTT
j_gene: TRBJ1-1; d_gene: -; abundance: -; v_gene: TRBV6-1; CDR3aa: CASSEGELEAFF; CDR3nt: TGTGCCAGCAGTGAGGGGGAACTTGAAGCTTTCTTT
j_gene: TRBJ2-5; d_gene: -; abundance: -; v_gene: TRBV19; CDR3aa: CASSMWEETQYF; CDR3nt: TGTGCCAGTAGTATGTGGGAAGAGACCCAGTACTTC
j_gene: TRBJ1-1; d_gene: -; abundance: -; v_gene: TRBV19; CDR3aa: CASSPEGSRNTEAFF; CDR3nt: TGTGCCAGTAGTCCTGAGGGAAGTCGGAACACTGAAGCTTTCTTT
j_gene: TRBJ2-1; d_gene: -; abundance: -; v_gene: TRBV20-1; CDR3aa: CSVQFNEQFF; CDR3nt: TGCAGTGTCCAGTTCAATGAGCAGTTCTTC
j_gene: TRBJ1-5; d_gene: -; abundance: -; v_gene: TRBV19; CDR3aa: CASKWWLTRRSNQPQHF; CDR3nt: TGTGCCAGTAAGTGGTGGCTGACTCGTAGAAGCAATCAGCCCCAGCATTTT
j_gene: TRBJ1-5; d_gene: TRBD1; abundance: -; v_gene: TRBV27; CDR3aa: CASSFSDRGRSGQPQHF; CDR3nt: TGTGCCAGCAGTTTTTCGGACAGGGGTAGAAGCGGTCAGCCCCAGCATTTT
j_gene: TRBJ2-5; d_gene: -; abundance: -; v_gene: TRBV29-1; CDR3aa: CSVVWPLGTQYF; CDR3nt: TGCAGCGTTGTATGGCCCCTAGGGACCCAGTACTTC
j_gene: TRBJ1-2; d_gene: -; abundance: -; v_gene: TRBV29-1; CDR3aa: CSVVSAWLGYTF; CDR3nt: TGCAGCGTTGTAAGCGCTTGGCTCGGCTACACCTTC
j_gene: TRBJ1-5; d_gene: -; abundance: -; v_gene: TRBV19; CDR3aa: CASSIKPSGIRHF; CDR3nt: TGTGCCAGTAGTATAAAACCGTCGGGGATCCGGCATTTT
j_gene: TRBJ2-5; d_gene: -; abundance: -; v_gene: TRBV5-6; CDR3aa: CASSLAVASETQYF; CDR3nt: TGTGCCAGCAGCTTGGCCGTAGCATCTGAGACCCAGTACTTC
j_gene: TRBJ2-1; d_gene: -; abundance: few; v_gene: TRBV21-1; CDR3aa: CASSKGVGAGSEQFF; CDR3nt: -
j_gene: TRBJ1-5; d_gene: -; abundance: -; v_gene: TRBV20-1; CDR3aa: CSASLGLLAQPQHF; CDR3nt: TGCAGTGCTAGTCTCGGGTTACTTGCTCAGCCCCAGCATTTT
j_gene: TRBJ1-1; d_gene: TRBD1; abundance: -; v_gene: TRBV7-3; CDR3aa: CASSLRDREAEAFF; CDR3nt: TGTGCCAGCAGCTTAAGGGACAGGGAGGCTGAAGCTTTCTTT
j_gene: TRBJ2-2; d_gene: -; abundance: -; v_gene: TRBV4-3; CDR3aa: CASSLASGELFF; CDR3nt: TGCGCCAGCAGCCTCGCCTCCGGGGAGCTGTTTTTT
j_gene: TRBJ2-7; d_gene: -; abundance: few; v_gene: TRBV7-9; CDR3aa: CASSPQTPYEQYF; CDR3nt: TGTGCCAGCAGCCCGCAAACTCCCTACGAGCAGTACTTC
j_gene: TRBJ2-7; d_gene: -; abundance: -; v_gene: TRBV5-1; CDR3aa: CASSLGKIFEQYF; CDR3nt: TGCGCCAGCAGCTTGGGGAAGATATTCGAGCAGTACTTC
j_gene: TRBJ1-6; d_gene: TRBD1; abundance: -; v_gene: TRBV9; CDR3aa: CASSPGTDSYNSPLHF; CDR3nt: TGTGCCAGCAGCCCGGGGACAGATTCTTATAATTCACCCCTCCACTTT
j_gene: TRBJ2-7; d_gene: TRBD1; abundance: -; v_gene: TRBV28; CDR3aa: CASSLPQGAHEQYF; CDR3nt: TGTGCCAGCAGTTTACCACAGGGGGCCCACGAGCAGTACTTC
j_gene: TRBJ1-4; d_gene: -; abundance: -; v_gene: TRBV15; CDR3aa: CATSRSPRTNEKLFF; CDR3nt: TGTGCCACCAGCAGATCACCTCGCACTAATGAAAAACTGTTTTTT
j_gene: TRBJ2-7; d_gene: TRBD1; abundance: -; v_gene: TRBV7-2; CDR3aa: CASSPTGASSYEQYF; CDR3nt: TGTGCCAGCAGCCCTACAGGGGCCTCCTCCTACGAGCAGTACTTC
j_gene: TRBJ1-1; d_gene: -; abundance: -; v_gene: TRBV6-5; CDR3aa: CASSYGQNTEAFF; CDR3nt: TGTGCCAGCAGTTATGGACAGAACACTGAAGCTTTCTTT
j_gene: TRBJ1-1; d_gene: TRBD1; abundance: -; v_gene: TRBV10-3; CDR3aa: CAIRDRSNTEAFF; CDR3nt: TGTGCCATCAGGGACAGGTCGAACACTGAAGCTTTCTTT
j_gene: TRBJ2-7; d_gene: TRBD1; abundance: -; v_gene: TRBV7-8; CDR3aa: CASSETGNYYEQYF; CDR3nt: TGTGCCAGCAGCGAGACAGGGAACTACTACGAGCAGTACTTC
j_gene: TRBJ2-3; d_gene: -; abundance: -; v_gene: TRBV13; CDR3aa: CASSLGPATYF; CDR3nt: TGTGCCAGCAGCTTGGGACCGGCGACGTATTTT
j_gene: TRBJ2-7; d_gene: -; abundance: -; v_gene: TRBV24-1; CDR3aa: CATSDHRVHEQYF; CDR3nt: TGTGCCACCAGTGATCACAGGGTCCACGAGCAGTACTTC
j_gene: TRBJ2-5; d_gene: TRBD1; abundance: -; v_gene: TRBV24-1; CDR3aa: CATSDPTGAEETQYF; CDR3nt: TGTGCCACCAGTGACCCGACAGGGGCGGAGGAGACCCAGTACTTC